This T cell receptor (beta chain) was observed in a study of T cell responses to AZD1222 COVID-19 vaccine. Regarding the study as a whole: Spike was spanned by vaccine-associated CD4 TCRs, with dominance at 160-218 and 743-854. The donor group comprised mostly white British people and more females; the analysis possibly underestimated clonal diversity. Epitopes outside B.1.351 and B.1.1.7 mutated regions reportedly drew nearly half of spike TCRs.

The table came from immunoSEQ multiplex PCR; TCRdb's copy has only in-frame clones and leaves some out. The table records 100,000 to 150,000 clones, approximately 88% of them present only once. As for this clone: Antigen: not known.

Germline V CDR1 and CDR2: MNHEY, SMNVEV (reference sequence). V was pared by 3 bases and J by 0 bases, with 12 bases between. The CDR3 has 16 residues. The clonotype comes from an adult in good health. V and J are TRBV27 and TRBJ2-1, with TRBD2 as a possible D gene (6 bases). This sample comprised peripheral blood, obtained on day 0 of AZD1222 vaccination. CDR3: CASSLNPGSSYNEQFF. The CDR3 DNA reads as TGTGCCAGCAGTTTGAATCCCGGGAGCTCCTACAATGAGCAGTTCTTC.